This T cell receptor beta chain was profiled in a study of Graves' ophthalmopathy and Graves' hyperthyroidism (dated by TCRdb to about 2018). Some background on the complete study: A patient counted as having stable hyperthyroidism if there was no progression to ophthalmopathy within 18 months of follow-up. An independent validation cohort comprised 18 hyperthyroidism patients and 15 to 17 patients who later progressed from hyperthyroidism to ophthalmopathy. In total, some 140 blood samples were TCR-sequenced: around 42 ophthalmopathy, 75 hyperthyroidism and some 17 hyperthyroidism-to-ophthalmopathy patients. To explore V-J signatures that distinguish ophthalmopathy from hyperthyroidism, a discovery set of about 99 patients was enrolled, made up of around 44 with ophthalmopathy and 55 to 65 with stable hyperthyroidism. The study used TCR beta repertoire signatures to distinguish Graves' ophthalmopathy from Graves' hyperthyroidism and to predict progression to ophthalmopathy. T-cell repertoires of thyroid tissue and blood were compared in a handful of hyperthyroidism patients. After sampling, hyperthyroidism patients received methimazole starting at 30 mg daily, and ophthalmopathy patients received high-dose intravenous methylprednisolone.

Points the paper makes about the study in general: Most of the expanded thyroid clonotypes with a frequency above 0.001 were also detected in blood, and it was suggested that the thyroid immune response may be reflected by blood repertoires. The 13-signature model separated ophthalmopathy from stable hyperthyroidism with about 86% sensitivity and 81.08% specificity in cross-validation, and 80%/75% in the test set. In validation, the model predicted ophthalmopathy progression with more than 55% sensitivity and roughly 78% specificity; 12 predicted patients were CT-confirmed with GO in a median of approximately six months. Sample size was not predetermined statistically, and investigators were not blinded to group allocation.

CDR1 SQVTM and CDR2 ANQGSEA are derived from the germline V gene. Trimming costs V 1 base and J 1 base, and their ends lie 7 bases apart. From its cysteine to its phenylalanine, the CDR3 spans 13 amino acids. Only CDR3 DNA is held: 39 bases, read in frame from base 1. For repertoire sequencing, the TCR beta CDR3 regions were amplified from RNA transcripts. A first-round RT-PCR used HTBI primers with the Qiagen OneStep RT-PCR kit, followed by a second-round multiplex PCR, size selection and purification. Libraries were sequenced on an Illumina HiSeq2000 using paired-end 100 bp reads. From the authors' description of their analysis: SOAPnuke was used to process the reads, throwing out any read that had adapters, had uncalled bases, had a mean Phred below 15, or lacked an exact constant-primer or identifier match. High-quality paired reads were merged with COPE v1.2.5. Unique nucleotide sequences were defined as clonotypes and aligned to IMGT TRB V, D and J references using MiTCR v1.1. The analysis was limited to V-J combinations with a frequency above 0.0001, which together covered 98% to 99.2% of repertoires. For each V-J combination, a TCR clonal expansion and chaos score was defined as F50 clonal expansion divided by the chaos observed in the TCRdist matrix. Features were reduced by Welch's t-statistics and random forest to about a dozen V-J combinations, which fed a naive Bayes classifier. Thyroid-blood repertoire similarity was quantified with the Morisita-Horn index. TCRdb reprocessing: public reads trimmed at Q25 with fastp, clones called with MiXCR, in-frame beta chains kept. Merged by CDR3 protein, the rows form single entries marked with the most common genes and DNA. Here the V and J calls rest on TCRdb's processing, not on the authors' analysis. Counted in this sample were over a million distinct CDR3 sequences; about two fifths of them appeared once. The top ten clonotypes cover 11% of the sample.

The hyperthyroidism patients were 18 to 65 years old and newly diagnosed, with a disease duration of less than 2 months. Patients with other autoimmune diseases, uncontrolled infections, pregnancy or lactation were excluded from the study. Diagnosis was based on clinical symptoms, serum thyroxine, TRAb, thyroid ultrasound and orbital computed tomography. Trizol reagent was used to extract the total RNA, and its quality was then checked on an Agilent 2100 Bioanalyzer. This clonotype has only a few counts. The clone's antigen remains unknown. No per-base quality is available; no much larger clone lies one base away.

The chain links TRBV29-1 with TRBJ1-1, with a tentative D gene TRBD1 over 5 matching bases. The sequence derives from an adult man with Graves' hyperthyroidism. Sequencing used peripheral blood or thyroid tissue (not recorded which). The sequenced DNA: TGCAGCGTTGAAGGGGGCCCGAACACTGAAGCTTTCTTT. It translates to CSVEGGPNTEAFF.